The clone carrying this TCR beta chain was observed a handful of times. The entry originates in a study of T-cell reconstitution after alpha-beta-depleted transplantation in children. V was pared by 6 bases and J by 6 bases, with 21 bases between. The CDR3 totals 15 residues. CDR1 is MNHEY and CDR2 is SVGEGT in the germline V gene. Using unique molecular identifiers, the investigators prepared the TCRbeta library. TCRdb re-called the PCR reads through MiXCR, storing one row per CDR3 protein. The table includes some 520,000 distinct CDR3 sequences, roughly 33% detected once. The chain recombines TRBV6-2 or TRBV6-3 with TRBJ2-7; D is perhaps TRBD1 or TRBD2 (5 bases each). The TCR comes from a human donor who donated a stem cell graft to a child with aplastic anemia. Sequencing was performed on PBMCs from the stem cell graft donor, taken from the stem cell graft. The CDR3 DNA is TGTGCCAGCAGCCCCATGGCAGGGAGCACGGGCGAGCAGTACTTC. Protein sequence: CASSPMAGSTGEQYF.